Shown below are 21 T cell receptor beta chains from a single sample sequenced in a study of cytomegalovirus exposure and HLA in healthy donors. PCR amplification relied on 60 Vbeta primers (plus 13 Jbeta primers). TCRdb's copy holds only in-frame clones and misses some; the assay was immunoSEQ multiplex PCR. The sample gives 200,000 to 300,000 clones, 80% to 85% of which show up once; around 8% is in the top ten. The sequenced material came from PBMCs. These receptor sequences come from a woman aged 55-75 years in good health and CMV-seropositive.

This chain links TRBV19 with TRBJ1-5, with D uncertain. Looked up from germline, CDR1 is LNHDA and CDR2 is SQIVND (reference sequence). The CDR3 runs to 15 residues. Trimming removed 6 bases from V and 1 base from J, with 13 bases in between. The CDR3 DNA follows: TGTGCCAGTAGAGGAACAGTCCAAAGCAATCAGCCCCAGCATTTT. Translated: CASRGTVQSNQPQHF.

The chain joins TRBV21-1 to TRBJ2-4; the DNA was not compared with TRBD2, the D call given in the table. TRBV21-1 has pseudogene status. This CDR3 comprises 19 residues. This CDR3 reads CASSLGLAGGRKAKNIQYF. Written as DNA, the CDR3 is TGTGCCAGCAGTCTAGGACTAGCGGGAGGACGCAAGGCCAAAAACATTCAGTACTTC.

The chain uses TRBV7-9 and TRBJ2-1; TRBD1 agrees at 9 bases. Looked up from germline, CDR1 is SEHNR and CDR2 is FQNEAQ (reference sequence). CDR3 length: 12 amino acids. The CDR3 is CSGQGPNNEQFF. The CDR3 bases are TGTTCCGGACAGGGGCCTAACAATGAGCAGTTCTTC.

This chain links TRBV9 with TRBJ2-5; tentative D call: TRBD1 (5 bases). Trimming cost V 0 bases and J 0 bases, with 9 bases left between them. This CDR3 has 15 amino acids. From germline, CDR1 is SGDLS and CDR2 YYNGEE. CDR3 region: CASSVATTDQETQYF. DNA of the CDR3: TGTGCCAGCAGCGTAGCTACGACAGACCAAGAGACCCAGTACTTC.

The rearrangement joins TRBV6-5 to TRBJ1-4; TRBD1 is a possible D gene (5 bases). V lost 1 base to trimming and J lost 7 bases, with 7 bases between them. Germline values: CDR1 MNHEY, CDR2 SVGAGI. The CDR3 is 13 residues long. For the CDR3, the DNA is TGTGCCAGCAGTTACTTCAGGGCTGAAAAACTGTTTTTT. Its protein is CASSYFRAEKLFF.

This chain links TRBV7-2 with TRBJ2-1; D is ambiguous. V was shortened by 4 bases and J by 7 bases, with 5 bases between the two germline ends. CDR1 and CDR2 (germline): SGHTA, FQGNSA. The CDR3 loop spans 11 amino acids. This CDR3 is CASSSTNEQFF. Written as DNA, the CDR3 is TGTGCCAGCAGCTCAACAAATGAGCAGTTCTTC.

The chain recombines TRBV5-1 with TRBJ1-1; the match to TRBD1 covers 7 bases. The germline gives CDR1 SGHRS, CDR2 YFSETQ. The CDR3 runs to 12 residues. The V segment lost 3 bases and the J segment 8 bases; nucleotides outside the gene matches: 4. The CDR3, as DNA: TGCGCCAGCAGCTGGGACAGTCGGGAAGCTTTCTTT. Its translation is CASSWDSREAFF.

In this sample, this clone turned up once. The junction differs from germline at one of its ends, possibly a read error. This sequence joins TRBV7-9 and TRBJ1-5; TRBD1 is a possible D gene (6 bases). This CDR3 region has 18 residues. From germline, CDR1 is SEHNR and CDR2 FQNEAQ (reference sequence). DNA of the CDR3: TGTTCCAGCAGCTTAGGGGGGGTGGCGGGGGCGCATATTCAGCCCCAGCATTTT. Encoded protein: CSSSLGGVAGAHIQPQHF.

This clone showed up just once. The chain uses TRBV5-1 and TRBJ2-3; TRBD2 aligns across 11 bases. The CDR3 is made up of 16 amino acids. CDR1 and CDR2 (germline): SGHRS, YFSETQ. V lost 4 bases to trimming and J lost 2 bases; unmatched junction nucleotides: 6. CDR3 bases: TGCGCCAGCAGCGGGGGGACTAGCGGAAACACAGATACGCAGTATTTT. It codes for CASSGGTSGNTDTQYF.

The J gene is TRBJ2-6, the V gene TRBV4-1, with 11 nucleotides matching TRBD2. The germline CDR1 and CDR2 sequences are MGHRA and YSYEKL. J lost 0 bases, V lost 3 bases, and 7 bases had no gene match. This CDR3 region has 19 residues. CDR3 nucleotide sequence: TGCGCCAGCAGCCAGACTTGGACTAGCGGGCTCTCTGGGGCCAACGTCCTGACTTTC. It translates to CASSQTWTSGLSGANVLTF.

J is TRBJ2-7 and V is TRBV5-4; the match to TRBD1 covers 7 bases. Germline trimming cut 5 bases from V and 6 bases from J; bases unmatched to any gene: 8. The CDR3 consists of 13 residues. Germline CDR1 reads SGHNT; CDR2 reads YYREEE (reference sequence). Here the CDR3 DNA reads TGTGCCAGCAGGGGGGACAGACGCGGCGAGCAGTACTTC. Amino acid sequence: CASRGDRRGEQYF.

The V gene is TRBV7-2, the J gene TRBJ1-5, with 7 bases identical to TRBD1. Germline V lookup: CDR1 SGHTA, CDR2 FQGNSA. The CDR3 has 17 residues. The trim removed 1 base at V and 0 bases at J, leaving 6 bases unmatched. DNA of the CDR3: TGTGCCAGCAGCTTAGAGGGACAGACTCTTAGCAATCAGCCCCAGCATTTT. Translating it yields CASSLEGQTLSNQPQHF.

The rearrangement links TRBV9 to TRBJ2-3; perhaps TRBD1 as D (6 bases). Trimming removed 4 bases from V and 0 bases from J, with 12 bases in between. Germline lookup yields CDR1 SGDLS and CDR2 YYNGEE. This CDR3 spans 15 amino acids. The CDR3 nucleotides read TGTGCCAGCAGCACCCGGACAGATAGCACAGATACGCAGTATTTT. This translates into CASSTRTDSTDTQYF.

The chain joins TRBV28 to TRBJ1-5, with 7 bases matching TRBD1. The CDR3 runs to 13 residues. Unmatched junction bases numbered 10, after V lost 6 bases and J lost 11 bases. Germline V gene lookup returns CDR1 MDHEN and CDR2 SYDVKM. In nucleotides, the CDR3 is TGTGCCAGCAGAAAAGGGGGCCCTTGGACCCAGCATTTT. This gives the protein CASRKGGPWTQHF.

This clone was seen a handful of times. V is TRBV18 and J is TRBJ2-7; 7 bases fit TRBD1. The CDR3 has 15 residues. Germline-derived CDR1 and CDR2 are KGHSH and LQKENI. The V and J ends lost 0 bases and 3 bases, in that order; junction bases with no gene match: 5. CDR3 loop: CASSPPQGVLYEQYF. As DNA, the CDR3 is TGTGCCAGCTCACCACCGCAGGGGGTGCTCTACGAGCAGTACTTC.

The chain couples TRBV10-3 to TRBJ1-5; TRBD1 matches 8 bases. Trimming removed 2 bases from V and 6 bases from J; junction bases left unmatched: 0. Germline CDR1 ENHRY, CDR2 SYGVKD. This CDR3 has 13 residues. The CDR3 sequence is CAISEGQGQPQHF. The CDR3 DNA reads as TGTGCCATCAGTGAGGGACAGGGTCAGCCCCAGCATTTT.

The chain joins TRBV5-6 to TRBJ2-7; TRBD2 matches at 7 bases. The CDR3 runs to 14 residues. Germline trimming cut 1 base from V and 3 bases from J; bases unmatched to any gene: 4. Germline assignment: CDR1 SGHDT and CDR2 YYEEEE. For the CDR3, the DNA is TGTGCCAGCAGCTTGTTGGGGAGGGGCTACGAGCAGTACTTC. It encodes CASSLLGRGYEQYF. Combining the CDR3 with reference TRBV5-6 and TRBJ2-7 gives the whole variable domain DAGVTQSPTHLIKTRGQQVTLRCSPKSGHDTVSWYQQALGQGPQFIFQYYEEEERQRGNFPDRFSGHQFPNYSSELNVNALLLGDSALYLCASSLLGRGYEQYFGPGTRLTVT.

This clone came up a few times. The chain uses TRBV19 and TRBJ1-1; 11 nucleotides line up with TRBD1. The junction had 9 bases not matched to a gene; V was cut back by 8 bases and J by 4 bases. Germline CDR1 is LNHDA and CDR2 is SQIVND (reference sequence). The CDR3 contains 15 residues. The DNA of the CDR3 is TGTGCCAGTCAACTCCGGGACAGGGGGGGCACTGAAGCTTTCTTT. This gives the protein CASQLRDRGGTEAFF.

V and J are TRBV15 and TRBJ2-7; 8 nucleotides agree with TRBD1. This CDR3 is built from 16 residues. With V trimmed by 3 bases and J by 2 bases, 9 bases remained unmatched. Germline V gene sequence: CDR1 LNHNV, CDR2 YYDKDF (reference sequence). CDR3 DNA: TGTGCCACCAGCAGTCGTCGGACAGGGACCACCTACGAGCAGTACTTC. This translates into CATSSRRTGTTYEQYF.

A word on this clone: The same CDR3 arises from other DNA sequences in this sample as well. The gene calls are TRBV10-2 and TRBJ1-5; TRBD1 might be the D (5 bases). Trimming shortened V by 0 bases and J by 4 bases, and 7 bases separated the two germline ends. Germline CDR1 WSHSY, CDR2 SAAADI. This CDR3 region has 14 residues. CDR3 nucleotides: TGCGCCAGCAGTGAGTCGGGGCGTAATCAGCCCCAGCATTTT. Protein: CASSESGRNQPQHF.

The rearrangement links TRBV4-1 to TRBJ2-5; 10 nucleotides match TRBD2. The end of the DNA aligns better with TRBJ2-7, so the J call may be wrong. This CDR3 has 17 residues. Germline CDR1 is MGHRA and CDR2 is YSYEKL. The CDR3 region has the DNA TGCGCCAGCAGCCAATATCAAACTAGCGGGATGAACTACGAGCAGTACTTC. Translating it yields CASSQYQTSGMNYEQYF.